This entry lists 10 T cell receptor beta chains sequenced from one sample in a study of neurological immune-mediated disorders. TCRdb re-analysed the 5' RACE reads in MiXCR, keeping a single row per CDR3 protein. The table lists around 20,000 distinct CDR3 sequences, roughly a tenth of them singletons. Sample: PBMCs. These receptors were taken from a woman aged 55-75 years with HTLV-1-associated myelopathy (HAM/TSP).

This clonotype was seen ten or more times. The chain joins TRBV10-2 to TRBJ2-5; D is perhaps TRBD1 or TRBD2 (5 bases each). Germline CDR1 WSHSY, CDR2 SAAADI. The CDR3 runs 12 residues. Trimming took 4 bases from V and 10 from J, leaving 13 bases between them. Written as DNA, the CDR3 is TGCGCCAGCAGTGCCGGGGACCAGGGCCAGTACTTC. Amino acids: CASSAGDQGQYF.

The table lists this clonotype with many counts. CDR3 in DNA: TGCAGCGTTGAAGGCACAACAGGGTGGTCTGGAAACACCATATATTTT. Protein product: CSVEGTTGWSGNTIYF. J is TRBJ1-3 and V is TRBV29-1, with D possibly TRBD1 on 6 matching bases. This CDR3 has 16 amino acids. Trimming took 1 base from V and 1 from J, leaving 14 bases between them. Per the germline V gene, CDR1 is SQVTM and CDR2 is ANQGSEA.

This clonotype has at least ten counts. The CDR3, as DNA: TGCAGTGCTAGTCGGGCTGTCGGGGTTAACACAGATACGCAGTATTTT. Its translation is CSASRAVGVNTDTQYF. V usage is TRBV20-1 and J usage is TRBJ2-3; D may be TRBD2 (5 bases). Trimming left V 3 bases short and J 2 bases short, with 18 bases between. The CDR3 length is 16 residues. From germline, CDR1 is DFQATT and CDR2 SNEGSKA (reference sequence).

This clonotype was detected many times. This rearrangement joins TRBV20-1 to TRBJ1-3, with 10 nucleotides matching TRBD1. The CDR3 covers 14 residues. Per germline, CDR1 DFQATT and CDR2 SNEGSKA (reference sequence). Losses at the gene ends were 6 bases for V and 4 bases for J; bases not matched to a gene: 6. CDR3 sequence reads: CSAGTGDIGNTIYF. In nucleotides, the CDR3 is TGCAGTGCAGGGACAGGGGATATAGGAAACACCATATATTTT.

This clonotype was observed at least ten times. The chain links TRBV5-1 to TRBJ1-2; D is uncertain. Trimming pared 8 bases from V and 3 bases from J, leaving 26 bases between. From germline, CDR1 is SGHRS and CDR2 YFSETQ. This CDR3 has 17 residues. Here the CDR3 DNA reads TGCGCCAGTCGGGGAATTTCCTGGGAAACACCTGACTATGGCTACACCTTC. It encodes CASRGISWETPDYGYTF.

This clonotype was seen at least ten times. J is TRBJ1-2 and V is TRBV7-9, with unresolved D. Germline values: CDR1 SEHNR, CDR2 FQNEAQ (reference sequence). Trimming left V 5 bases short and J 5 bases short, with 15 bases between. The CDR3 totals 14 residues. In nucleotides, the CDR3 is TGTGCCAGCAGCCCCAATGAGCAGGAGTATGGCTACACCTTC. As protein: CASSPNEQEYGYTF.

The sample holds many counts of this clonotype. This chain connects TRBV20-1 to TRBJ1-5; 8 bases are a match to TRBD1. The CDR3 loop spans 17 amino acids. CDR1 is DFQATT and CDR2 is SNEGSKA in the germline V gene (reference sequence). The trim removed 7 bases at V and 1 base at J, leaving 15 bases unmatched. CDR3 loop: CSVLQSRGLGSNQPQHF. The CDR3 DNA sequence: TGCAGTGTTTTACAGTCCAGGGGGCTGGGAAGCAATCAGCCCCAGCATTTT.

This clonotype was recorded at least ten times. The chain joins TRBV19 to TRBJ1-4; D remains unclear. V lost 8 bases and J lost 8, with 15 bases in between. From germline, CDR1 is LNHDA and CDR2 SQIVND (reference sequence). The CDR3 covers 13 residues. CDR3 in DNA: TGTGCCAGTTCTCTAATCGGATCGGAAAAACTGTTTTTT. This sequence encodes CASSLIGSEKLFF.

Many counts were recorded for this clonotype. The chain links TRBV5-1 to TRBJ1-2; D is unclear. The length of the CDR3 is 12 residues. V was cut by 4 bases and J by 8 bases, with 12 bases left in between. Germline CDR1 and CDR2: SGHRS and YFSETQ. This CDR3 reads CASSPYGGGYTF. The CDR3 nucleotides are TGCGCCAGCAGCCCTTACGGAGGGGGCTACACCTTC.

Judged by abundance, this clonotype is medium-sized. This chain links TRBV29-1 with TRBJ1-2; 8 nucleotides line up with TRBD1. This CDR3 has 12 residues. Per germline, CDR1 SQVTM and CDR2 ANQGSEA. The V and J ends lost 2 bases and 6 bases, in that order; junction bases with no gene match: 2. CDR3: CSVETGGNGYTF. The CDR3 nucleotides are TGCAGCGTTGAAACAGGGGGTAATGGCTACACCTTC. The full variable domain, rest sourced from reference TRBV29-1 and TRBJ1-2, is SAVISQKPSRDICQRGTSLTIQCQVDSQVTMMFWYRQQPGQSLTLIATANQGSEATYESGFVIDKFPISRPNLTFSTLTVSNMSPEDSSIYLCSVETGGNGYTFGSGTRLTVV.